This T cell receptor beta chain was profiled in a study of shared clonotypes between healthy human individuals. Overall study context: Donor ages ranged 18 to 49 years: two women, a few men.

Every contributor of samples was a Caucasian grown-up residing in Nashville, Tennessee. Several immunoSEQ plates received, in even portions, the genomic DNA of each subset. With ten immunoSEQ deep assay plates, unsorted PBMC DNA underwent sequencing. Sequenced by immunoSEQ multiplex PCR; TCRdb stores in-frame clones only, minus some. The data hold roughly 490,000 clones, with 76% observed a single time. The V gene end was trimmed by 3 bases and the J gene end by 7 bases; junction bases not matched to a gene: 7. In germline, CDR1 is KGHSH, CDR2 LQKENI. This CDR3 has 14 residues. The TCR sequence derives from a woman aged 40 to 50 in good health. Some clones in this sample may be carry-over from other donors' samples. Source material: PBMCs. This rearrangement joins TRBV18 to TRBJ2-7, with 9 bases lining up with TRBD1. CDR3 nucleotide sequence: TGTGCCAGCTCACCCCGGGACAGGGCTTCGGAGCAGTACTTC. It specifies CASSPRDRASEQYF. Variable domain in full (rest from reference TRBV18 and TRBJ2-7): NAGVMQNPRHLVRRRGQEARLRCSPMKGHSHVYWYRQLPEEGLKFMVYLQKENIIDESGMPKERFSAEFPKEGPSILRIQQVVRGDSAAYFCASSPRDRASEQYFGPGTRLTVT.